This TCR beta chain was retrieved from a study of sequential checkpoint blockade in melanoma. Across the whole study: Each arm's sequence ended with maintenance nivolumab.

Treatment of the sample: randomized to nivolumab then ipilimumab (arm A) or the reverse (arm B). The CDR3 consists of 14 residues. V lost 2 bases and J lost 3; bases outside the gene matches: 4. The germline V gene encodes CDR1 MNHEY and CDR2 SMNVEV (reference sequence). Sequencing was performed with immunoSEQ multiplex PCR; in TCRdb, only in-frame clones are kept and a portion is missing. Of approximately 9,300 clones in the sample, more than 75% are singletons; the top ten hold approximately 50%. This clonotype was obtained from a human donor with melanoma. The rearrangement links TRBV27 to TRBJ2-7, with TRBD1 matching over 7 bases. The sample was CD8+ T cells sorted from blood (inferred from file names), taken from a patient given nivolumab and ipilimumab in sequence. The CDR3 nucleotides are TGTGCCAGCAGTTTAAGGACAGGTTTCTACGAGCAGTACTTC. This gives the protein CASSLRTGFYEQYF.